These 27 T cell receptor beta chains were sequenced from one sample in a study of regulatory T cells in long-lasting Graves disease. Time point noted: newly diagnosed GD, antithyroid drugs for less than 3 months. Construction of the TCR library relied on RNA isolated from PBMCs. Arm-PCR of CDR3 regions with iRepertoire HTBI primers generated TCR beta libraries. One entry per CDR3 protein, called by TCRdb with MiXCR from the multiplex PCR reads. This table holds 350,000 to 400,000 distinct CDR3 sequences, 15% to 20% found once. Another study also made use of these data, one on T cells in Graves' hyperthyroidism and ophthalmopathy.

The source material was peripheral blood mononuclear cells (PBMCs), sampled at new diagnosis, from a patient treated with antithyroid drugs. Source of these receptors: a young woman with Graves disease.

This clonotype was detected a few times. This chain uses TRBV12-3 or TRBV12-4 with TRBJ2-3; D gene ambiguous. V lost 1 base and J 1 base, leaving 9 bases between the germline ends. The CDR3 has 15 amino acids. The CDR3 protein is CASSLGGWGTDTQYF. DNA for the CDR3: TGTGCCAGCAGTTTAGGAGGTTGGGGCACAGATACGCAGTATTTT.

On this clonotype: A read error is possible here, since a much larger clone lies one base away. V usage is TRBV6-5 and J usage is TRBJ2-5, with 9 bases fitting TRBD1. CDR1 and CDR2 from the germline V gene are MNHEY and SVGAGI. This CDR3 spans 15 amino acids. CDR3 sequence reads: CACSSQQGARGTQYF. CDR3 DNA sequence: TGTGCCTGCAGTTCCCAACAGGGGGCTAGGGGGACCCAGTACTTC.

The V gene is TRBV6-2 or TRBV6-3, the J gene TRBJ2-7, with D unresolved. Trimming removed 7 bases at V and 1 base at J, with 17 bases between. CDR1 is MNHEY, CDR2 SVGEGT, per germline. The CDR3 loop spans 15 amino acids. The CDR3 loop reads CASTLLGSASYEQYF. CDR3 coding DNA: TGTGCCAGCACCCTCCTGGGGTCTGCGTCCTACGAGCAGTACTTC.

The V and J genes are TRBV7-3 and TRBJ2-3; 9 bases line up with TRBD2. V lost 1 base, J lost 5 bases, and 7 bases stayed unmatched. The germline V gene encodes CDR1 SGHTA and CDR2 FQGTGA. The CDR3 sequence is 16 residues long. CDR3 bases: TGTGCCAGCAGCTTAAGGGCTAGCGGGGTGGGAGATACGCAGTATTTT. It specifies CASSLRASGVGDTQYF.

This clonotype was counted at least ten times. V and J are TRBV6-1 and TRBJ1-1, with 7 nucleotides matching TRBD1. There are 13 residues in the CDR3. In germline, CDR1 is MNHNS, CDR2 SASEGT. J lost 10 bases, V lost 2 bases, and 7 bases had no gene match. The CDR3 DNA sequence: TGTGCCAGCAGTGAACCGGGACAGCTATCAGCTTTCTTT. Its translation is CASSEPGQLSAFF.

CDR3 sequence reads: CASSPEAPYEQYF. CDR3 bases: TGCGCCAGCAGCCCGGAGGCCCCTTACGAGCAGTACTTC. The chain combines TRBV5-1 with TRBJ2-7; perhaps TRBD2 as D (5 bases). There are 13 residues in the CDR3. V was pared by 4 bases and J by 4 bases, with 12 bases between. CDR1 SGHRS and CDR2 YFSETQ come from the germline V gene. Drawing the rest from reference TRBV5-1 and TRBJ2-7, the complete variable domain is KAGVTQTPRYLIKTRGQQVTLSCSPISGHRSVSWYQQTPGQGLQFLFEYFSETQRNKGNFPGRFSGRQFSNSRSEMNVSTLELGDSALYLCASSPEAPYEQYFGPGTRLTVT.

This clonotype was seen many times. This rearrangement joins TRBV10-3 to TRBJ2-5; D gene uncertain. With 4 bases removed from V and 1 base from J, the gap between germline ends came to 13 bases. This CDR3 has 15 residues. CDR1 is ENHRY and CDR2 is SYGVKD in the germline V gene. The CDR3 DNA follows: TGTGCCATCAGTGCAGGCGTGGCAGGCCAAGAGACCCAGTACTTC. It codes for CAISAGVAGQETQYF.

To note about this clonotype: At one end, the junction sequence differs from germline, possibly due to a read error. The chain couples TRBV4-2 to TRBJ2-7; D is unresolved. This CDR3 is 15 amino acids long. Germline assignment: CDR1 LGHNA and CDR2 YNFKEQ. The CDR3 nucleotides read TGTGCCGGCAGCCCTCAGGATGCTAGAGGCCACGAGCAGTACTTC. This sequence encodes CAGSPQDARGHEQYF.

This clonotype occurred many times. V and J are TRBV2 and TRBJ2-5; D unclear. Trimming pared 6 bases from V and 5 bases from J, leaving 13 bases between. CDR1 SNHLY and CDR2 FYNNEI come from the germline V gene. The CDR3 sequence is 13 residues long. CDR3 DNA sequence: TGTGCCAGCAGATTAGTCGAAGAGGAGACCCAGTACTTC. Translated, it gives CASRLVEEETQYF.

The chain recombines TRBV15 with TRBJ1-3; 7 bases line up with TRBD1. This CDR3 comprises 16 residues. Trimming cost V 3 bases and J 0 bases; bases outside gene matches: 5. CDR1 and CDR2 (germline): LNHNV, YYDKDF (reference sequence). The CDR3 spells CATSRKGTVSGNTIYF. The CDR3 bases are TGTGCCACCAGCAGGAAAGGGACAGTCTCTGGAAACACCATATATTTT.

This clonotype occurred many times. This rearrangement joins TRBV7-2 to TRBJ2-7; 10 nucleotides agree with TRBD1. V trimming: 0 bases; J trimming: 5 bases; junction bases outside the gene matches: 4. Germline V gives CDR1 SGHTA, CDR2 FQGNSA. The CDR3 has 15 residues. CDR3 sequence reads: CASSLAGTGAHEQYF. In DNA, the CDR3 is TGTGCCAGCAGCTTAGCGGGGACAGGGGCGCACGAGCAGTACTTC.

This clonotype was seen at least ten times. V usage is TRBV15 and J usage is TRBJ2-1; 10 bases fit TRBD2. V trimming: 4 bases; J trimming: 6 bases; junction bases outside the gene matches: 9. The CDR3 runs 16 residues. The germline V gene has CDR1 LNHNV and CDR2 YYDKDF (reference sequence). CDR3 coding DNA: TGTGCCACCAGCACAAAAGCGGGGGGGGCCGGCAATGAGCAGTTCTTC. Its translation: CATSTKAGGAGNEQFF.

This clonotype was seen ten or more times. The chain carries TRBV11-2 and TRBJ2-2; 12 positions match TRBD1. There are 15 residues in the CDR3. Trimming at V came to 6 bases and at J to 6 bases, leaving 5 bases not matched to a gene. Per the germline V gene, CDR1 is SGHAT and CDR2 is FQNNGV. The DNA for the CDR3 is TGTGCCAGCAGTTGGGACAGGGGGCTCTCCGGGGAGCTGTTTTTT. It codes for CASSWDRGLSGELFF.

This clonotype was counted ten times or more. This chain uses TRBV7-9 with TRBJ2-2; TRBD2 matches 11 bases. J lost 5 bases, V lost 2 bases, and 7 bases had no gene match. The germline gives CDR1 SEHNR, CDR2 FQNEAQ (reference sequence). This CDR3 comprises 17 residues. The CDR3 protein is CASSLKSSGRRTGELFF. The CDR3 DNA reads TGTGCCAGCAGCTTAAAGTCTAGCGGGAGGAGGACCGGGGAGCTGTTTTTT.

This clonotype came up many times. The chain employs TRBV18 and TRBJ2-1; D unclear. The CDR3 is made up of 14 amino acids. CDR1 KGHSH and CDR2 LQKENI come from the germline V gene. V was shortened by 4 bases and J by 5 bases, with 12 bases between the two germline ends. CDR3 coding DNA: TGTGCCAGCTCACGAACGGGTGGGCACAATGAGCAGTTCTTC. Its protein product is CASSRTGGHNEQFF. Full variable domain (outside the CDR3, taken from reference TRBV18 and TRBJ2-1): NAGVMQNPRHLVRRRGQEARLRCSPMKGHSHVYWYRQLPEEGLKFMVYLQKENIIDESGMPKERFSAEFPKEGPSILRIQQVVRGDSAAYFCASSRTGGHNEQFFGPGTRLTVL.

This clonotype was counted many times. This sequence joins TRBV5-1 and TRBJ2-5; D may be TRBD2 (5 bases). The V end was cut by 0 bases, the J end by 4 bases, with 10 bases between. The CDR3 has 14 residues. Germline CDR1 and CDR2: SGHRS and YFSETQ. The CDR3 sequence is CASSLGETRETQYF. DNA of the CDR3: TGCGCCAGCAGCTTGGGGGAGACGAGAGAGACCCAGTACTTC. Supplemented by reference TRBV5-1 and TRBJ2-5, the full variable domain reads KAGVTQTPRYLIKTRGQQVTLSCSPISGHRSVSWYQQTPGQGLQFLFEYFSETQRNKGNFPGRFSGRQFSNSRSEMNVSTLELGDSALYLCASSLGETRETQYFGPGTRLLVL.

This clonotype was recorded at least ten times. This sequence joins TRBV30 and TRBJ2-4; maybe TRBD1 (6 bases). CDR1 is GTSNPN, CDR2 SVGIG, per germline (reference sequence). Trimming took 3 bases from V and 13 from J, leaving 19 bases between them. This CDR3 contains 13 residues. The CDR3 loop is CAWSETWTERQYF. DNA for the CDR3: TGTGCCTGGAGCGAAACTTGGACAGAAAGACAGTACTTC.

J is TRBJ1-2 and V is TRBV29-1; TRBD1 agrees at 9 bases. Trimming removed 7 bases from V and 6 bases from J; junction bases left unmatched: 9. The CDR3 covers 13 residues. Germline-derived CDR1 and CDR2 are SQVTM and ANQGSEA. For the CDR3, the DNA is TGCAGCGCCTCCGGGACAGGGATTGATGGCTACACCTTC. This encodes CSASGTGIDGYTF.

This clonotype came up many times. The CDR3: CAWSVGQGATGELFF. In DNA form, the CDR3 reads TGTGCCTGGAGTGTAGGTCAGGGGGCCACCGGGGAGCTGTTTTTT. This chain joins TRBV30 and TRBJ2-2; 8 positions match TRBD1. Germline trimming cut 0 bases from V and 4 bases from J; bases unmatched to any gene: 4. Looked up from germline, CDR1 is GTSNPN and CDR2 is SVGIG (reference sequence). The CDR3 runs 15 residues.

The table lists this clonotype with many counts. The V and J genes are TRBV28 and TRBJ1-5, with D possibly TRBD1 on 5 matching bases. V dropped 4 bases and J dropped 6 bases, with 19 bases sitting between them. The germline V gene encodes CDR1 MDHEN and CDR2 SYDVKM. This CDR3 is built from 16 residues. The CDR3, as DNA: TGTGCCAGCAGTTCCTCGGGGGATGGGCTGACTCAGCCCCAGCATTTT. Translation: CASSSSGDGLTQPQHF.

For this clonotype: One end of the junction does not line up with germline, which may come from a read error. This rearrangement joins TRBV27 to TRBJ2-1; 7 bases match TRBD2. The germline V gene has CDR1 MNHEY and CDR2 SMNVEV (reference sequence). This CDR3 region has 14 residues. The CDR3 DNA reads TGTGCCAGCCGCGGGAGAAGCTCCTACAATGAGCAGTCCTTC. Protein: CASRGRSSYNEQSF.

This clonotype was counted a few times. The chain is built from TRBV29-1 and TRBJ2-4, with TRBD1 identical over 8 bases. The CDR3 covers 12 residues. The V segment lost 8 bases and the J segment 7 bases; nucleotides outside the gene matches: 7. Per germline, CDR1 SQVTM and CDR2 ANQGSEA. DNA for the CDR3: TGCAGCTACTGGGACAGGACGAACATTCAGTACTTC. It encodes CSYWDRTNIQYF.

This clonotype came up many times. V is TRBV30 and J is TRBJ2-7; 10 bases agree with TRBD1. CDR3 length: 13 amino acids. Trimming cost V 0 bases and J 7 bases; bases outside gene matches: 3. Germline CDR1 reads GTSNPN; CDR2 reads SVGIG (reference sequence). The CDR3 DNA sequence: TGTGCCTGGAGTGTAGGGACAGGGGTAGAGCAGTACTTC. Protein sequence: CAWSVGTGVEQYF.

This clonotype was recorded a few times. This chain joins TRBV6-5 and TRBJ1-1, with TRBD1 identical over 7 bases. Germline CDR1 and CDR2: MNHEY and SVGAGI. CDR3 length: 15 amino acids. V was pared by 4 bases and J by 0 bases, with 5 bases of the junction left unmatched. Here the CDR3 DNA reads TGTGCCAGCAGTTCGACGGGACAGTTGAACACTGAAGCTTTCTTT. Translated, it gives CASSSTGQLNTEAFF.

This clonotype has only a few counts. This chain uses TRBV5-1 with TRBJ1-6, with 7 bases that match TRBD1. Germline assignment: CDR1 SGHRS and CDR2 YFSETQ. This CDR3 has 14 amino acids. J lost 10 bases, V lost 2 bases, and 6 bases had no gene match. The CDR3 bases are TGCGCCAGCAGCTTAGACAGGGTGAAATCACCCCTCCACTTT. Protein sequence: CASSLDRVKSPLHF.

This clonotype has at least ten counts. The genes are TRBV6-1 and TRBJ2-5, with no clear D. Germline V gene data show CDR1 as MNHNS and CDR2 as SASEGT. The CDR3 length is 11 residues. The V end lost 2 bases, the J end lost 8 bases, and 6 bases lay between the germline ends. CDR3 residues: CASSEFGTQYF. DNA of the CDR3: TGTGCCAGCAGTGAATTCGGTACCCAGTACTTC.

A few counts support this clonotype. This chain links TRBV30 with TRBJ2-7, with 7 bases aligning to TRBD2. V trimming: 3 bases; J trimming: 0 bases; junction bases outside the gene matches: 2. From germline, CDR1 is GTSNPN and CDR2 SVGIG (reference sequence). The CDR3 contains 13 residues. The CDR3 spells CAWRGRASYEQYF. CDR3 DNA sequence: TGTGCCTGGAGGGGGAGGGCCTCCTACGAGCAGTACTTC.